A selection of T cell receptor beta chains follows, all from one sample in a study of blood T cell repertoires in COVID-19. Data came from immunoSEQ multiplex PCR; TCRdb stores just in-frame clones and leaves some out. The table shows roughly 370,000 clones, with just under 90% occurring only once. Specimen: PBMCs or T cells enriched from blood (not recorded which). The receptors stem from a woman aged 50 to 65 who had recovered from COVID-19. Both conserved end residues are part of each CDR3. The D gene is left open where the match is weak. The size field is filled for only some rows; it gives once, few, many or a size class.

TRBD1 . TRBJ1-2 TRBV9 TGTGCCAGCAGCGCTGGGGACAGGGGTCTTTACGGCTACACCTTC CASSAGDRGLYGYTF
. . TRBJ2-1 TRBV7-2 TGTGCCAGCAGCTTAGGGACAACTACTTACAATGAGCAGTTCTTC CASSLGTTTYNEQFF
. . TRBJ2-7 TRBV7-8 TGTGCCAGCAGCGCCTTTATCAGCGCGCTCTACGAGCAGTACTTC CASSAFISALYEQYF
. . TRBJ2-1 TRBV7-8 TGTGCCAGCAGCTTAGGGGGCCGTAATTCCTACAATGAGCAGTTCTTC CASSLGGRNSYNEQFF
TRBD1 . TRBJ2-6 TRBV19 TGTGCCAGTAGTACAGGGGGCGCTGGGGCCAACGTCCTGACTTTC CASSTGGAGANVLTF
. . TRBJ1-2 TRBV2 TGTGCCAGCAGTCCCAAGACAGGAGCGTATGGCTACACCTTC CASSPKTGAYGYTF
. few TRBJ1-1 TRBV20-1 TGCAGTTTAGGGGGCACTGAAGCTTTCTTT CSLGGTEAFF
TRBD1 few TRBJ1-3 TRBV7-8 TGTGCCAGCAGCCCCGCAGGGGGTACAGGAAACACCATATATTTT CASSPAGGTGNTIYF
. . TRBJ1-2 TRBV2 TGTGCCAGCACCATTAACTATGGCTACACCTTC CASTINYGYTF
. . TRBJ2-3 TRBV21-1 TGTGCCAGCAGCATCCGACTAGCGGGGGGGCCGAATACGCAGTATTTT CASSIRLAGGPNTQYF
TRBD1 . TRBJ1-1 TRBV28 TGTGCCAGCAGTTTGGGGACAGGGGTCTTGGTTGGGACTGAAGCTTTCTTT CASSLGTGVLVGTEAFF
. once TRBJ1-2 TRBV14 TGTGCCAGCAGCCCCCCTCTCGACCCCGGCCTAGACTATGGCTACACCTTC CASSPPLDPGLDYGYTF
TRBD1 . TRBJ2-5 TRBV7-2 TGTGCCAGCAGCTTACGGGACAGGGGGCCGGAGACCCAGTACTTC CASSLRDRGPETQYF
. . TRBJ1-6 TRBV5-1 TGCGCCAGCAGCTTGGATGCGGATTCACCCCTCCACTTT CASSLDADSPLHF
TRBD1 once TRBJ2-7 TRBV19 TGTGCCAGTAGCCCTAGGACAGGGACCTACGAGCAGTACTTC CASSPRTGTYEQYF
TRBD2 . TRBJ2-4 TRBV19 TGTGCCAGTAGTGTTTCGACTAGCCTAAACATTCAGTACTTC CASSVSTSLNIQYF
TRBD2 few TRBJ2-5 TRBV6-1 TGTGCCAGCAGTGAGGGACTAGCGTGGGAGACCCAGTACTTC CASSEGLAWETQYF
. . TRBJ2-7 TRBV10-2 TGCGCCAGCACATCCGGCGGCGAGCAGTACTTC CASTSGGEQYF
. once TRBJ2-7 TRBV11-3 TGTGCCAGCAGCTTAGGAGGGAGCGAGCAGTACTTC CASSLGGSEQYF
. . TRBJ1-1 TRBV5-1 TGCGCCAGCAGCTTCCTGGGCGGGACTGAAGCTTTCTTT CASSFLGGTEAFF
TRBD1 . TRBJ2-2 TRBV15 TGTGCCACCAGCACGTTCCGAACCGGGACAGCCACCGGGGAGCTGTTTTTT CATSTFRTGTATGELFF
. . TRBJ1-2 TRBV6-2/TRBV6-3 TGTGCCAGCAGTCGAGTCCAAACCTATGGCTACACCTTC CASSRVQTYGYTF
TRBD1 once TRBJ2-2 TRBV5-1 TGCGCCAGCCCCAACGGGACAGGGGGCTCCGGGGAGCTGTTTTTT CASPNGTGGSGELFF
. few TRBJ1-5 TRBV29-1 TGCAGCGTTGGGGGAGGGGGGGGTCAGCCCCAGCATTTT CSVGGGGGQPQHF
TRBD1 . TRBJ1-5 TRBV3-1/TRBV3-2 TGTGCCAGCAGCCAAGCAACGGACAGGGGGTCGGGTAGCAATCAGCCCCAGCATTTT CASSQATDRGSGSNQPQHF
TRBD1 . TRBJ1-2 TRBV28 TGTGCCAGCAGTTTGAGGGACAGGGCCTATGGCTACACCTTC CASSLRDRAYGYTF
. . TRBJ1-3 TRBV18 TGTGCCAGCTCACCAGCGTTAGAGGCCTCCATATATTTT CASSPALEASIYF
TRBD1 . TRBJ1-1 TRBV7-9 TGTGCCAGCAGCTTCTCCCCCCGGGCAGGGGGCTGGGGTTGGGCTTTCTTT CASSFSPRAGGWGWAFF
. . TRBJ1-2 TRBV6-1 TGTGCCAGCAGTGAAGGACTTTTAAACTATGTAGGTGGCTACACCTTC CASSEGLLNYVGGYTF
TRBD1 . TRBJ1-3 TRBV5-1 TGCGCCAGCAGCTTGGCCCGACAGGGATTGACTGGAAACACCATATATTTT CASSLARQGLTGNTIYF
TRBD2 . TRBJ2-5 TRBV4-2 TGTGCCAGCAGCCAAGGTCAGCCTTATCCGACTAGCGGGAAACAAGAGACCCAGTACTTC CASSQGQPYPTSGKQETQYF
. once TRBJ1-6 TRBV5-6 TGTGCCAGCAGCTTGGATGGCCGCTCCTATAATTCACCCCTCCACTTT CASSLDGRSYNSPLHF
. once TRBJ2-7 TRBV29-1 TGCAGCGTTCTCCAGGGCAGCTCCTACGAGCAGTACTTC CSVLQGSSYEQYF
TRBD2 once TRBJ2-1 TRBV24-1 TGTGCCACCGCGAGTGCGGGGGGGTACAATGAGCAGTTCTTC CATASAGGYNEQFF
. . TRBJ2-1 TRBV7-9 TGTGCCAGCAGCTTTTCCGGGGGCTCCTACAATGAGCAGTTCTTC CASSFSGGSYNEQFF
. few TRBJ1-3 TRBV30 TGTGCCTGGAGTGAACTAAACTCTGGAAACACCATATATTTT CAWSELNSGNTIYF
TRBD1 . TRBJ1-1 TRBV5-1 TGCGCCAGCAGCCTTAACAAGGACAGGGGCTTT CASSLNKDRGF
TRBD1 . TRBJ1-1 TRBV5-6 TGTGCCAGCAGCCTAAACAGGGGGCTAAAGAACACTGAAGCTTTCTTT CASSLNRGLKNTEAFF
. . TRBJ1-5 TRBV24-1 TGTGCCACCAGTGAATTCAGGGGAAGGAGCAATCAGCCCCAGCATTTT CATSEFRGRSNQPQHF
TRBD1 . TRBJ2-7 TRBV6-5 TGTGCCAGCACCCCGGGACAGACCTACGAGCAGTACTTC CASTPGQTYEQYF
. . TRBJ1-5 TRBV3-1/TRBV3-2 TGTGCCAGCAGCCGTAGAGGGAGTCAGCCCCAGCATTTT CASSRRGSQPQHF
TRBD2 . TRBJ2-5 TRBV29-1 TGCAGCGTTACTAGCGGGGGGGCGTTCGAGACCCAGTACTTC CSVTSGGAFETQYF
TRBD2 . TRBJ2-1 TRBV7-3 TGTGCCAGCAGCCTACTAGCGGGGGGCAATGAGCAGTTCTTC CASSLLAGGNEQFF
TRBD1 . TRBJ1-1 TRBV28 TGTGCCAGCAGTTTGGCCGGGACAGGGGATTACACTGAAGCTTTCTTT CASSLAGTGDYTEAFF
. . TRBJ2-5 TRBV3-1/TRBV3-2 TGTGCCAGCAGTCCGATGGGGGCTGGGAAAGAGACCCAGTACTTC CASSPMGAGKETQYF
. . TRBJ1-5 TRBV19 TGTGCCAGTAGTATTACAGGGTTGCAGCCCCAGCATTTT CASSITGLQPQHF
. once TRBJ1-3 TRBV18 TGTGCCAGCTCACCTAGCCACTCTGGAAACACCATATATTTT CASSPSHSGNTIYF
. . TRBJ2-3 TRBV24-1 TGTGCCACCAGTGTAAACACAGATACGCAGTATTTT CATSVNTDTQYF
. . TRBJ2-3 TRBV5-5 TGTGCCAGCAGCTACCTAAAATCGCCTCTAGGCACAGATACGCAGTATTTT CASSYLKSPLGTDTQYF
. . TRBJ2-3 TRBV7-2 TGTGCCAGCAGCCCCGACTACCTGAGCACAGATACGCAGTATTTT CASSPDYLSTDTQYF